A selection of T cell receptor beta chains follows, all from one sample in a study of T cell changes during pregnancy in multiple sclerosis. Libraries were prepared by immunoSEQ multiplex PCR; TCRdb keeps only in-frame clonotypes and omits some of them. The sample holds tens of thousands of clones, about 89% seen once. Sequences were derived from CD4+ T cells from peripheral blood mononuclear cells, sampled in the first trimester of pregnancy. The receptor source for this set is a female donor with multiple sclerosis, enrolled in a pregnancy study. Each CDR3 is given with its conserved first and last residue. Each record gives: J gene, D gene, clone size, V gene, CDR3 protein, CDR3 DNA. A D gene is named only where the DNA matches it firmly. Clone sizes are given selectively: once, few, many, or a class where the clone is expanded.

TRBJ1-5	.	.	TRBV10-3	CAIRGGAGQPQHF	TGTGCCATCAGGGGGGGGGCTGGGCAGCCCCAGCATTTT
TRBJ2-7	TRBD1	.	TRBV19	CASGDSLYEQYF	TGTGCCAGTGGGGACAGCCTCTACGAGCAGTACTTC
TRBJ1-2	.	.	TRBV18	CASSPPGLFNYGYTF	TGTGCCAGCTCACCACCGGGACTTTTTAACTATGGCTACACCTTC
TRBJ1-1	.	.	TRBV28	CASRETPLRAEAFF	TGTGCCAGCAGGGAGACACCCCTCAGGGCTGAAGCTTTCTTT
TRBJ2-5	TRBD1	.	TRBV11-3	CASSRKGAEETQYF	TGTGCCAGCAGCCGTAAGGGGGCTGAAGAGACCCAGTACTTC
TRBJ2-1	TRBD2	medium-sized	TRBV14	CASSQTRGLGKGNEQFF	TGTGCCAGCAGCCAAACAAGGGGACTAGGCAAAGGGAATGAGCAGTTCTTC
TRBJ2-7	TRBD2	once	TRBV19	CASSIIAGNYEQYF	TGTGCCAGTAGTATAATAGCGGGGAACTACGAGCAGTACTTC
TRBJ1-1	.	.	TRBV29-1	CSVETGFAEAFF	TGCAGCGTTGAAACAGGGTTCGCTGAAGCTTTCTTT
TRBJ2-6	.	once	TRBV5-1	CASSGGSGANVLTF	TGCGCCAGCAGCGGGGGCTCAGGGGCCAACGTCCTGACTTTC
TRBJ1-1	TRBD1	once	TRBV15	CATSRDRGLNTEAFF	TGTGCCACCAGCAGGGACAGGGGCCTTAACACTGAAGCTTTCTTT
TRBJ2-5	.	.	TRBV6-6	CASSLLLQGPETQYF	TGTGCCAGCAGCCTGCTGCTACAGGGTCCCGAGACCCAGTACTTC
TRBJ2-1	.	.	TRBV6-6	CAISDEKQGYEQFF	TGTGCCATCTCCGATGAGAAACAGGGCTATGAGCAGTTCTTC
TRBJ1-1	TRBD1	.	TRBV6-1	CASRDREGKAFF	TGTGCCAGCAGGGACAGGGAGGGGAAAGCTTTCTTT
TRBJ2-1	TRBD1	.	TRBV19	CAGPDRVFLIEQFF	TGTGCCGGACCGGACAGGGTGTTCTTGATTGAGCAGTTCTTC
TRBJ2-1	.	.	TRBV4-3	CASSHAQGGLSYNEQFF	TGCGCCAGCAGCCATGCACAGGGTGGGCTTTCCTACAATGAGCAGTTCTTC
TRBJ2-2	TRBD2	few	TRBV30	CAWSALAGAVGELFF	TGTGCCTGGAGTGCCCTAGCGGGAGCGGTCGGGGAGCTGTTTTTT
TRBJ2-1	TRBD2	.	TRBV4-2	CASSQEGTGTSRGEQFF	TGTGCCAGCAGCCAAGAAGGAACCGGGACTAGCAGGGGTGAGCAGTTCTTC
TRBJ1-1	TRBD1	.	TRBV10-2	CASSDGQAHKSKFF	TGCGCCAGCAGCGACGGACAGGCCCACAAGAGCAAGTTCTTT
TRBJ2-7	TRBD2	.	TRBV28	CASKKLAGGSSYEQYF	TGTGCCAGCAAGAAACTAGCGGGAGGGAGCTCCTACGAGCAGTACTTC
TRBJ1-2	TRBD1	.	TRBV28	CAAGGLPSNYGYTF	TGTGCCGCAGGGGGACTCCCCTCTAACTATGGCTACACCTTC
TRBJ2-1	TRBD2	.	TRBV29-1	CSAGGEQFF	TGCAGCGCGGGGGGTGAGCAGTTCTTC
TRBJ1-2	.	few	TRBV30	CAWSVLVGGKGYTF	TGTGCCTGGAGTGTACTTGTAGGGGGTAAAGGCTACACCTTC
TRBJ1-2	.	.	TRBV29-1	CSVEPHNRPGEGYTF	TGCAGCGTTGAACCCCACAACCGTCCAGGTGAAGGCTACACCTTC
TRBJ2-3	.	.	TRBV7-2	CASSLEFGRTDTQYF	TGTGCCAGCAGCTTAGAGTTCGGGAGAACAGATACGCAGTATTTT
TRBJ1-2	.	.	TRBV7-8	CASSLSSLYGYTF	TGTGCCAGCAGCTTAAGCTCACTCTATGGCTACACCTTC
TRBJ1-1	TRBD1	once	TRBV29-1	CSVNRGFGTEAFF	TGCAGCGTTAACAGGGGGTTTGGCACTGAAGCTTTCTTT
TRBJ1-5	.	.	TRBV19	CASSIVREGQPQHF	TGTGCCAGTAGTATTGTCAGGGAGGGTCAGCCCCAGCATTTT
TRBJ2-5	.	.	TRBV19	CASSWAAQETQYF	TGTGCCAGTAGTTGGGCAGCCCAAGAGACCCAGTACTTC
TRBJ1-2	.	.	TRBV27	CASSPDTTGYTF	TGTGCCAGCAGCCCAGACACGACGGGCTACACCTTC
TRBJ2-3	TRBD2	.	TRBV11-1	CASSPRGLAGVSDTQYF	TGTGCCAGCAGCCCAAGGGGACTAGCGGGAGTGTCAGATACGCAGTATTTT
TRBJ2-2	TRBD1	.	TRBV7-9	CASTGQGMANTGELFF	TGTGCCAGCACTGGACAGGGGATGGCGAACACCGGGGAGCTGTTTTTT
TRBJ2-5	.	.	TRBV19	CASSIGGSSGQETQYF	TGTGCCAGTAGTATAGGAGGCAGTAGCGGTCAAGAGACCCAGTACTTC
TRBJ2-3	.	.	TRBV18	CASSPGLSSTDTQYF	TGTGCCAGCTCCCCGGGACTCTCGAGCACAGATACGCAGTATTTT
TRBJ1-1	.	.	TRBV18	CASSPPNTGTEAFF	TGTGCCAGCTCACCACCGAATACGGGGACTGAAGCTTTCTTT
TRBJ2-1	.	.	TRBV5-1	CASSPFAASSYNEQFF	TGCGCCAGCAGCCCGTTTGCCGCGAGCTCCTACAATGAGCAGTTCTTC
TRBJ1-1	.	few	TRBV7-2	CASSQRGGRFTEAFF	TGTGCCAGCAGCCAGCGGGGGGGGCGTTTTACTGAAGCTTTCTTT
TRBJ2-2	.	once	TRBV19	CASSIRANTGELFF	TGTGCCAGTAGTATACGCGCGAACACCGGGGAGCTGTTTTTT
TRBJ2-5	.	.	TRBV18	CASSPEQETQYF	TGTGCCAGCTCACCGGAGCAAGAGACCCAGTACTTC
TRBJ2-5	TRBD1	.	TRBV19	CASSMGQGWETQYF	TGTGCCAGTAGTATGGGACAGGGCTGGGAGACCCAGTACTTC
TRBJ1-1	.	.	TRBV19	CASSTGRSMNTEAFF	TGTGCCAGTAGTACTGGCAGATCCATGAACACTGAAGCTTTCTTT
TRBJ1-5	TRBD1	once	TRBV7-8	CASSPRQGNQPQHF	TGTGCCAGCAGCCCAAGACAGGGGAATCAGCCCCAGCATTTT
TRBJ1-2	TRBD1	.	TRBV5-4	CASSRPTGGGGYTF	TGTGCCAGCAGTCGCCCCACAGGGGGCGGGGGCTACACCTTC
TRBJ2-7	.	.	TRBV5-6	CASSLAPGSYEQYF	TGTGCCAGCAGCTTGGCCCCAGGGTCCTACGAGCAGTACTTC
TRBJ2-5	TRBD2	.	TRBV6-1	CASSEWRASGSPQETQYF	TGTGCCAGCAGTGAATGGAGGGCTAGCGGGAGTCCACAAGAGACCCAGTACTTC
TRBJ1-4	.	.	TRBV7-2	CASRVGGSNEKLFF	TGTGCCAGCAGGGTGGGGGGATCTAATGAAAAACTGTTTTTT
TRBJ2-7	.	few	TRBV7-9	CASSPRGSLASYEQYF	TGTGCCAGCAGCCCTCGTGGGTCGTTAGCGTCCTACGAGCAGTACTTC
TRBJ2-4	TRBD2	.	TRBV28	CASSFSVGRAGNIQYF	TGTGCCAGCAGTTTCTCAGTCGGGAGGGCCGGAAACATTCAGTACTTC
TRBJ1-2	TRBD1	.	TRBV6-5	CASRQGSEGYTF	TGTGCCAGCAGACAGGGGTCGGAAGGCTACACCTTC
TRBJ2-3	TRBD2	.	TRBV5-1	CASSLGLLAGIGSDTQYF	TGCGCCAGCAGCTTGGGTCTCCTAGCGGGAATCGGTTCGGATACGCAGTATTTT
TRBJ1-2	.	.	TRBV30	CAWDRDKASGYTF	TGTGCCTGGGACCGGGACAAGGCTTCGGGCTACACCTTC
TRBJ2-3	TRBD2	.	TRBV11-2	CASRGGTSDTQYF	TGTGCCAGCAGGGGGGGGACTAGTGATACGCAGTATTTT
TRBJ2-7	.	.	TRBV6-1	CASKPYRDSYEQYF	TGTGCCAGCAAGCCCTACAGGGATTCCTACGAGCAGTACTTC
TRBJ1-1	.	once	TRBV7-3	CASSLARANEAFF	TGTGCCAGCAGCTTAGCCAGGGCGAACGAAGCTTTCTTT
TRBJ2-7	TRBD1	few	TRBV11-2	CASSLIRDSTYEQYF	TGTGCCAGCAGCTTAATTAGGGACAGTACCTACGAGCAGTACTTC